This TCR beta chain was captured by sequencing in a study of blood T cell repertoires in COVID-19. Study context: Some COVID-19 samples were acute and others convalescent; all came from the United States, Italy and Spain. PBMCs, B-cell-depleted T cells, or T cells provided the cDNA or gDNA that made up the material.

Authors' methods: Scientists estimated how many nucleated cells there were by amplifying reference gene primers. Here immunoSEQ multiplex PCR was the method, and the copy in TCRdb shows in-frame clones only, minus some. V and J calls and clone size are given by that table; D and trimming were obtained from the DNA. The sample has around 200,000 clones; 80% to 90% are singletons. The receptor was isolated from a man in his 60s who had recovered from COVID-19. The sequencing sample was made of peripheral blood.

The CDR3 nucleotides read TGTGCCACAGAGGGGGATGCTAACTATGGCTACACCTTC. Translating it yields CATEGDANYGYTF. The V call is TRBV2, the J call TRBJ1-2; possible D gene TRBD1, 6 bases. The CDR3 has 13 residues. V was shortened by 10 bases and J by 0 bases, with 12 bases between the two germline ends. The germline CDR1 and CDR2 sequences are SNHLY and FYNNEI.